This T cell receptor beta chain was sequenced during a study of blood T cells in healthy people across ages. Study in general: About one barcoded beta molecule per two T cells was captured by template switching.

There were at least 5 micrograms of total RNA extracted from every sample. Germline-derived CDR1 and CDR2 are LGHDT and YNNKEL (reference sequence). This CDR3 has 15 amino acids. V lost 4 bases and J lost 9; bases outside the gene matches: 12. Then a second PCR, running about 6 to 12 cycles, was carried out with a sample-barcoded 5' primer and a J-beta primer mix. TCRdb analysed the 5' RACE reads with MiXCR anew, one entry per CDR3 protein. The sample has 850,000 or so distinct CDR3 sequences, more than 25% seen once. Study findings and constraints: Roughly linearly, TCR beta diversity per million T cells fell as age increased. Relative to aged donors, long-lived donors carried more naive CD4+ cells and displayed higher diversity.

The table lists this clonotype with many counts. The antigen is unknown. The sequence was collected from a woman of 80 years or more in good health. Sequenced input: blood. The chain combines TRBV3-1 with TRBJ2-4; 7 nucleotides align to TRBD1. The CDR3 coding sequence is TGTGCCAGCAGCCCCACGGACAGGATAGGGGGCATTCAGTACTTC. Translating gives CASSPTDRIGGIQYF.